The sequence of this T cell receptor beta chain was determined in a study of blood T cell repertoires in COVID-19. As for the study in general: Whether acute or convalescent, the COVID-19 samples came from the United States, Italy and Spain. PBMCs, B-cell-depleted T cells, or T cells provided the cDNA or gDNA that made up the material.

Authors' analysis steps: Using reference gene primer amplification, nucleated cell counts were estimated. Generated by immunoSEQ multiplex PCR, the TCRdb table keeps only in-frame clones and is missing some. That table gives V, J and clone size, and the DNA gave D and trimming. The table lists under 500,000 clones, 80% to 90% of them singletons. CDR1 and CDR2 from the germline V gene are MDHEN and SYDVKM. This CDR3 has 14 residues. The junction had 5 bases not matched to a gene; V was cut back by 8 bases and J by 2 bases. The sample comprised peripheral blood. The sequence was collected from a young woman with acute or convalescent COVID-19. The rearrangement joins TRBV28 to TRBJ1-4; 7 positions agree with TRBD1. CDR3 loop: CASEEGATNEKLFF. The CDR3, as DNA: TGTGCCAGCGAAGAGGGGGCTACTAATGAAAAACTGTTTTTT.